This record looks at one T cell receptor (beta chain) sequence and its context. These data originate in a study of blood T cell repertoires in COVID-19. Only in-frame clones appear in the TCRdb table, and some are missing; sequencing was by immunoSEQ multiplex PCR. The table has about 210,000 clones, around 80% seen once. Trimming shortened V by 1 base and J by 7 bases, and 11 bases separated the two germline ends. CDR3 length: 15 residues. CDR1 is PRHDT, CDR2 FYEKMQ, per germline (reference sequence). The chain has TRBV13 and TRBJ1-6; tentatively, D is TRBD1 (6 bases). The receptor was derived from a woman aged 40 to 55 with acute or convalescent COVID-19. Sample: peripheral blood. This chain's CDR3 is CASSLEGHSNSPLHF. CDR3 coding DNA: TGTGCCAGCAGCTTAGAGGGACACTCGAATTCACCCCTCCACTTT.